The TCR beta chain described here comes from a study of blood T cell repertoires in COVID-19. Study-wide background: Acute and convalescent COVID-19 specimens originated in the United States, Italy and Spain. The cDNA or gDNA used as material had been derived from T cells, B-cell-depleted T cells, or PBMCs.

Authors' data handling: Nucleated cell number was recorded as an estimate derived from reference gene primer amplification. The table came from immunoSEQ multiplex PCR; TCRdb's copy has only in-frame clones and leaves some out. That table supplies the V and J calls and clone size; D and trimming were determined from the DNA. The repertoire includes about 59,000 clones, around 85% of them detected once, and 8.5% to 10% sits in the top ten. CDR1 and CDR2 (germline): SGHAT, FQNNGV. The CDR3 runs 14 residues. V shed 5 bases, J shed 10 bases, and the junction held 7 bases outside the gene matches. The sequence derives from a human donor in a cohort sampled during active COVID-19. This chain uses TRBV11-2 with TRBJ2-1; 11 nucleotides line up with TRBD2. The sample was peripheral blood. The CDR3 nucleotides read TGTGCCAGCAGCCCTCTAGCGGGAGGCTGGGAGCAGTTCTTC. This codes for CASSPLAGGWEQFF.